The clone carrying this T cell receptor beta chain has a count of ten or more. Its antigen is unknown. The source of the sample is a study of T cell repertoires in cytomegalovirus infection. Overall study context: Signatures in public TCR beta sequences pointed to both CMV infection and matching HLA type.

TCRdb re-called the reads with MiXCR, one entry per CDR3 protein. The table records 500,000 or so distinct CDR3 sequences, more than 15% of them present only once. Findings and caveats of the study: HLA-C-restricted CMV clonotypes gave the most frequent clonotype in two of eight donors. Carriage of CMV together with the relevant HLA was identifiable through cumulative public TCR beta family frequency.

Trimming took 4 bases from V and 2 from J, leaving 14 bases between them. The CDR3 is 15 residues long. The germline gives CDR1 SGHTA, CDR2 FQGTGA. The sequenced material came from CD8+ T cells from PBMCs. The receptor comes from a human donor in good health (CMV status not recorded). Some clones in this sample may be carry-over from other donors' samples. V is TRBV7-3 and J is TRBJ1-1; D is possibly TRBD1 (6 bases). Here the CDR3 reads CASSSATGYNTEAFF. The CDR3 coding sequence is TGTGCCAGCAGCTCCGCCACAGGGTACAACACTGAAGCTTTCTTT.